This T cell receptor beta chain is from a study of cytomegalovirus exposure and HLA in healthy donors (dated 2017 in TCRdb). Looking at the study overall: The roughly 700 repertoires of the first cohort and the 120 or so validation repertoires were produced on the same platform, according to a later analysis. The study aimed to test whether cataloging public T cell receptors could reveal signatures of past pathogen exposure. Along with the roughly 710-subject first cohort, a separate validation cohort of 120 different subjects was used. High-throughput TCR immunosequencing, statistical association of individual TCRs with disease status, and machine learning were combined to predict cytomegalovirus infection status. General findings and caveats noted by the study authors: A later analysis had no HLA typing for the validation cohort, so co-occurrence there was scored across all 120 repertoires. In a later analysis, TCRs clustered in the first cohort were found to also tend to co-occur in the 100 to 150 validation repertoires, with approximately 95% of cluster scores above 0. The study listed approximately 160 TCR beta chains as associated with cytomegalovirus. In vitro tests confirmed that a few of the cytomegalovirus-associated TCR beta chains recognize cytomegalovirus antigens. The authors suggested that the approach could potentially be extended to other disease states and immunological phenotypes. Most TCR sequences were observed very rarely across donors, whereas some public TCRs were present in many individuals. Cytomegalovirus status was reported to be diagnosed by the classifier with high specificity and sensitivity in both the original and validation cohorts.

This clone was picked up one time. Its cognate antigen has yet to be identified. No base qualities exist here, and no much larger clone lies one base off it. Including cysteine and phenylalanine, the CDR3 has 13 amino acids. The CDR3 DNA has 39 bases and is translated from base 1. In the germline V gene, CDR1 corresponds to SQVTM and CDR2 to ANQGSEA. V is cut back by 1 base and J by 9 bases, with 4 bases in the junction unmatched. The library was generated by the immunoSEQ multiplex PCR assay. The original pipeline was this. A statistical classification framework was built to diagnose cytomegalovirus status from the catalog of TCR beta chain sequences. Held by TCRdb, this immuneACCESS table contains in-frame sequences only and omits some clones. Under half of the omission traces to an unresolved V gene where checked; the cause of the rest is unknown. The V and J calls and clone size were taken over from that table, and D and trimming were inferred from the DNA. The sample profile shows some 120,000 clones; roughly 90% of them were found once. 1.4% of the sample is in the top ten clones.

Donors formed part of the validation cohort, which comprised about 130 subjects and was distinct from the first cohort of over 500 subjects. The chain is assembled from TRBV29-1 and TRBJ2-1, and TRBD1 aligns with 9 junction nucleotides. Input material: PBMCs. The TCR was taken from a man aged 25-45 years in good health and CMV-seronegative. The CDR3 reads as follows: CSVEGDREGEQFF. DNA sequence: TGCAGCGTTGAAGGGGACAGGGAAGGTGAGCAGTTCTTC.